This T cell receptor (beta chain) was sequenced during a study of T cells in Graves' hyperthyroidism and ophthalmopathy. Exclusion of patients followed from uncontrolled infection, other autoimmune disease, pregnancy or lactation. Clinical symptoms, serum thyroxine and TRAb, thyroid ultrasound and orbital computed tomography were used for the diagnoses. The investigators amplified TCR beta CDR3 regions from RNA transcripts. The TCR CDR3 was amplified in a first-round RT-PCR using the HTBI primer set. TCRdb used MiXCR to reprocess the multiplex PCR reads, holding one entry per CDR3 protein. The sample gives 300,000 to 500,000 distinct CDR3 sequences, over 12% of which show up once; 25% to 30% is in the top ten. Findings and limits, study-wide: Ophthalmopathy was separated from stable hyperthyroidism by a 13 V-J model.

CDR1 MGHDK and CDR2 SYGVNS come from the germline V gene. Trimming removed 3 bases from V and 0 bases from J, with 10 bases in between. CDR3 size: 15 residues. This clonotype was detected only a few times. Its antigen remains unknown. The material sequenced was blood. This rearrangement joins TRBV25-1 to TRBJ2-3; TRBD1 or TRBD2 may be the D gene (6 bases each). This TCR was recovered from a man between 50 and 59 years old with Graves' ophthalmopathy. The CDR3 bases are TGTGCCAGCAGTGACCGGAGGGGGAGCACAGATACGCAGTATTTT. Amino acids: CASSDRRGSTDTQYF.